This T cell receptor (beta chain) came from a study of blood T cells in healthy people across ages. The V gene's germline CDR1 is MNHEY and CDR2 SMNVEV (reference sequence). CDR3 length: 13 amino acids. This clonotype was observed a few times. Mismatch with germline at one junction end may stem from a read error. Through a sample-barcoded 5' primer and a J-beta primer mix, a second PCR was run for roughly 6 to 12 cycles. TCRdb reprocessed the 5' RACE reads via MiXCR and lists one record per CDR3 protein. The table lists about 1.6 million distinct CDR3 sequences, roughly a third of them singletons. Sequenced: blood. The chain joins TRBV27 to TRBJ1-6, with no clear D. The sequence was obtained from a woman in her 30s in good health. The CDR3 nucleotides are TGTGCCGGCAGTCTTCCCAGTCTGCGGGCCCTCCACTTT. Amino acid sequence: CAGSLPSLRALHF.